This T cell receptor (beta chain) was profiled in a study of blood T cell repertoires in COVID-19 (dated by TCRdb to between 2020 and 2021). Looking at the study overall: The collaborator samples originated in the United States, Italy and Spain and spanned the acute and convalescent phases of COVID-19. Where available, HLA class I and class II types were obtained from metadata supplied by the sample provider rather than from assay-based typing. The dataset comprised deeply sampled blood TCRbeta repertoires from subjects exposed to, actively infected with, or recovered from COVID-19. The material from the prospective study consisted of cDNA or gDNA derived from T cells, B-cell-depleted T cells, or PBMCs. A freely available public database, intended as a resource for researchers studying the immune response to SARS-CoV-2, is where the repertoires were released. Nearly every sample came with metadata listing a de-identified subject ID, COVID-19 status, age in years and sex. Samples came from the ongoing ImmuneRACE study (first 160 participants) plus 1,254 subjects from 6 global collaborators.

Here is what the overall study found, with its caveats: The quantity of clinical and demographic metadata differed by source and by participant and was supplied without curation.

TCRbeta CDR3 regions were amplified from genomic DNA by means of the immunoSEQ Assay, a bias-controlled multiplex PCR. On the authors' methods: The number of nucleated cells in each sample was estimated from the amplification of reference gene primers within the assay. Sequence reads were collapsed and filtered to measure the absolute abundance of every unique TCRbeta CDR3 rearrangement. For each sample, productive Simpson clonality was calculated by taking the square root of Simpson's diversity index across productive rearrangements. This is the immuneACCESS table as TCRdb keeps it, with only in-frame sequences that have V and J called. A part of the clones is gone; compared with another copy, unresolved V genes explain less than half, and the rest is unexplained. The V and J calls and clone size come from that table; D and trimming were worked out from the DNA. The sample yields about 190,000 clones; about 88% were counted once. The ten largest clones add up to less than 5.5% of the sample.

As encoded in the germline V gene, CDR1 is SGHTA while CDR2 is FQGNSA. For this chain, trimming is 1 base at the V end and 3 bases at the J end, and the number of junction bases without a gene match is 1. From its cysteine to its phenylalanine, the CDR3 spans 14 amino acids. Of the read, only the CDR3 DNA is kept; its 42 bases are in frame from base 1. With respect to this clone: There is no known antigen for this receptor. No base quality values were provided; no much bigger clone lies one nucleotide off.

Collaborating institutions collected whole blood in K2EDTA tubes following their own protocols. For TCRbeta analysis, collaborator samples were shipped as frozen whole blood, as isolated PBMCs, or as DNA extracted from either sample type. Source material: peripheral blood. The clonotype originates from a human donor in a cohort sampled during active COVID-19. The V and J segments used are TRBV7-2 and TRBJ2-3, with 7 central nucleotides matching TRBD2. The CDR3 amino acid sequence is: CASSLDSGTDTQYF. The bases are TGTGCCAGCAGCTTAGATAGCGGGACAGATACGCAGTATTTT.